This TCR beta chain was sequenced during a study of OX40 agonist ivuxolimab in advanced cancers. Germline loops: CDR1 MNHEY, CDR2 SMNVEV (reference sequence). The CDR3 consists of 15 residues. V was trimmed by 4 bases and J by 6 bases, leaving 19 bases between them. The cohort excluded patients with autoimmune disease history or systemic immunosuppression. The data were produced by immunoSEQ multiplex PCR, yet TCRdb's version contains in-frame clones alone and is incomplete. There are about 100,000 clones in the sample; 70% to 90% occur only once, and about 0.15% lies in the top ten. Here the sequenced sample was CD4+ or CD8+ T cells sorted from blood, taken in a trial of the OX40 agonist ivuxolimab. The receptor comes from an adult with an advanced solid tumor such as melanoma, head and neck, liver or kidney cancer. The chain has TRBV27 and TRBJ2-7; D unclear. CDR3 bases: TGTGCCAGCAGTTCCTTGACCTCCCACCGTGGCGAGCAGTACTTC. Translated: CASSSLTSHRGEQYF.